One sample yielded the 24 T cell receptor beta chains listed below, sequenced in a study of OX40 agonist ivuxolimab in advanced cancers. TCRdb's copy holds only in-frame clones and misses some; the assay was immunoSEQ multiplex PCR. The sample lists 74,000 or so clones; around 91% were seen once. Sequenced here: CD4+ or CD8+ T cells sorted from blood, sampled in a trial of the OX40 agonist ivuxolimab. The receptor source for this set is an adult with an advanced solid tumor such as melanoma, head and neck, liver or kidney cancer.

The CDR3 DNA follows: TGTGCCAGCTCACCCGGGACTAGCGGACTCAATGAGCAGTTCTTC. This codes for CASSPGTSGLNEQFF. The rearrangement uses TRBV18 and TRBJ2-1, with 11 bases aligning to TRBD2. CDR3 length: 15 residues. With 3 bases clipped from V and 6 bases from J, the junction kept 4 bases outside the gene matches. Germline CDR1 reads KGHSH; CDR2 reads LQKENI.

The V and J genes are TRBV11-3 and TRBJ2-1; 9 bases are a match to TRBD1. The CDR3 is 16 amino acids. CDR1 and CDR2 from the germline V gene are SGHNT and YENEEA. J was trimmed by 0 bases and V by 5 bases; bases with no gene match: 5. The CDR3 DNA follows: TGTGCCAGCAGCACCCGACAGGGGGACTCCTACAATGAGCAGTTCTTC. Its protein is CASSTRQGDSYNEQFF.

About this clone itself: The same CDR3 also results from other DNA sequences found in this sample. The V gene is TRBV13, the J gene TRBJ2-7; D is unclear. Germline CDR1 reads PRHDT; CDR2 reads FYEKMQ (reference sequence). CDR3 length: 12 residues. V was trimmed by 5 bases and J by 6 bases, leaving 11 bases between them. The CDR3 DNA follows: TGTGCCAGCAGCCTCCCCCTGGGCGAGCAGTACTTC. Amino acids: CASSLPLGEQYF.

The rearrangement links TRBV19 to TRBJ2-5; D call uncertain. V was clipped by 10 bases and J by 5 bases, with 17 bases between them. The CDR3 is made up of 13 amino acids. The germline V gene has CDR1 LNHDA and CDR2 SQIVND (reference sequence). This chain's CDR3 is CATSDDSRETQYF. The CDR3 nucleotides are TGTGCCACCTCAGATGACTCTAGGGAGACCCAGTACTTC.

The genes are TRBV6-6 and TRBJ1-2; no clear D gene. The CDR3 consists of 12 residues. V dropped 5 bases and J dropped 8 bases, with 12 bases sitting between them. The germline V gene has CDR1 MNHNY and CDR2 SVGAGI (reference sequence). As DNA, the CDR3 is TGTGCCAGCAGTCCCGGACCCGGAGGCTACACCTTC. It translates to CASSPGPGGYTF.

This clone was seen a handful of times. This chain connects TRBV5-1 to TRBJ2-7; possible D gene TRBD1, 5 bases. The CDR3 consists of 17 residues. With 0 bases removed from V and 0 bases from J, the gap between germline ends came to 16 bases. Per the germline V gene, CDR1 is SGHRS and CDR2 is YFSETQ. CDR3 sequence reads: CASSLATDSLTSYEQYF. CDR3 in DNA: TGCGCCAGCAGCTTGGCCACTGACAGTTTAACCTCCTACGAGCAGTACTTC.

V gene TRBV7-9 combines with J gene TRBJ2-7, with 8 bases identical to TRBD2. The CDR3 runs to 12 residues. The junction had 2 bases not matched to a gene; V was cut back by 5 bases and J by 5 bases. The germline gives CDR1 SEHNR, CDR2 FQNEAQ (reference sequence). CDR3 DNA: TGTGCCAGCAGCCGCGGGGGGAACGAGCAGTACTTC. Residues: CASSRGGNEQYF.

The chain employs TRBV5-1 and TRBJ2-2; tentative D call: TRBD2 (6 bases). Looked up from germline, CDR1 is SGHRS and CDR2 is YFSETQ. The CDR3 contains 15 residues. V was clipped by 0 bases and J by 4 bases, with 10 bases between them. Here the CDR3 reads CASSLGPGVTGELFF. The CDR3 DNA is TGCGCCAGCAGCTTGGGTCCGGGAGTCACCGGGGAGCTGTTTTTT.

The rearrangement links TRBV5-1 to TRBJ1-2, with a weak D call TRBD1 (6 bases). Germline V gene data show CDR1 as SGHRS and CDR2 as YFSETQ. The CDR3 is 16 amino acids. V lost 0 bases and J lost 0, with 12 bases in between. The CDR3 sequence: CASSLGTASTNYGYTF. CDR3 nucleotides: TGCGCCAGCAGCTTGGGGACAGCGAGTACTAACTATGGCTACACCTTC.

This chain links TRBV7-2 with TRBJ1-2; TRBD1 is a possible D gene (5 bases). Trimming pared 5 bases from V and 7 bases from J, leaving 20 bases between. Germline V gives CDR1 SGHTA, CDR2 FQGNSA. The CDR3 consists of 15 residues. In DNA, the CDR3 is TGTGCCAGCAGCACCGCGGGACCGCAGAGGGCTGGCTACACCTTC. As protein: CASSTAGPQRAGYTF.

J is TRBJ2-5 and V is TRBV4-2; TRBD2 aligns across 11 bases. From germline, CDR1 is LGHNA and CDR2 YNFKEQ. The CDR3 sequence is 18 residues long. V was pared by 0 bases and J by 4 bases, with 10 bases of the junction left unmatched. The DNA of the CDR3 is TGTGCCAGCAGCCAAGACCCTTCCTTAGCGGGGGGGGGAGAGACCCAGTACTTC. Translated, it gives CASSQDPSLAGGGETQYF.

This chain uses TRBV4-3 with TRBJ2-2; 9 nucleotides match TRBD1. This CDR3 comprises 18 residues. V lost 1 base and J lost 3; bases outside the gene matches: 9. Per germline, CDR1 LGHNA and CDR2 YSLEER. The CDR3 DNA reads as TGCGCCAGCAGCCAAGGCATAACCGGGACAGGGTACACCGGGGAGCTGTTTTTT. This sequence encodes CASSQGITGTGYTGELFF.

The rearrangement joins TRBV18 to TRBJ2-1, with D possibly being TRBD1 (6 bases). The CDR3 consists of 16 residues. The V end was cut by 6 bases, the J end by 3 bases, with 18 bases between. The germline V gene encodes CDR1 KGHSH and CDR2 LQKENI. CDR3 in amino acids: CASSPRGRDGYNEQFF. CDR3 nucleotides: TGTGCCAGCTCGCCCAGGGGCAGGGATGGCTACAATGAGCAGTTCTTC.

The chain employs TRBV6-5 and TRBJ2-7; TRBD1 matches at 7 bases. Germline V CDR1 and CDR2: MNHEY, SVGAGI. The CDR3 has 13 residues. V shed 6 bases, J shed 2 bases, and the junction held 4 bases outside the gene matches. The CDR3 protein is CASRPGTAYEQYF. CDR3 in DNA: TGTGCCAGCAGGCCCGGGACAGCCTACGAGCAGTACTTC.

The genes are TRBV2 and TRBJ1-2; D is unresolved. V lost 6 bases and J 1 base, leaving 9 bases between the germline ends. The CDR3 contains 13 residues. Germline V gene data show CDR1 as SNHLY and CDR2 as FYNNEI. CDR3 region: CASRRAFNYGYTF. The DNA for the CDR3 is TGTGCCAGCAGGCGGGCTTTTAACTATGGCTACACCTTC.

This chain connects TRBV30 to TRBJ2-3; the match to TRBD2 covers 12 bases. J lost 4 bases, V lost 4 bases, and 0 bases had no gene match. The CDR3 has 13 amino acids. From germline, CDR1 is GTSNPN and CDR2 SVGIG (reference sequence). Written as DNA, the CDR3 is TGTGCCTGGACTAGCGGGGGGGCAGATACGCAGTATTTT. Protein product: CAWTSGGADTQYF.

The gene calls are TRBV10-3 and TRBJ2-7; perhaps D is TRBD1 or TRBD2 (5 bases each). The germline V and J ends were trimmed by 6 bases and 1 base, with 25 bases remaining between them. CDR1 is ENHRY and CDR2 is SYGVKD in the germline V gene. The CDR3 length is 18 residues. The CDR3 region has the DNA TGTGCCATCAGGAAGGGTTTTAGTGGGACGAGAGCTTCCTACGAGCAGTACTTC. Residues: CAIRKGFSGTRASYEQYF.

This rearrangement joins TRBV18 to TRBJ2-5, with 10 bases that match TRBD2. J was trimmed by 4 bases and V by 2 bases; bases with no gene match: 19. This CDR3 has 20 residues. Germline loops: CDR1 KGHSH, CDR2 LQKENI. CDR3: CASSPEGGLAASTGGETQYF. The CDR3 DNA is TGTGCCAGCTCACCAGAAGGAGGACTAGCGGCCTCAACCGGGGGAGAGACCCAGTACTTC.

The rearrangement joins TRBV5-8 to TRBJ1-5; tentatively, D is TRBD1 (6 bases). Germline lookup yields CDR1 SGHTS and CDR2 YDEGEE. V gave up 3 bases and J gave up 8 bases, with 18 bases separating them. This CDR3 is built from 15 residues. CDR3: CASSSGTTRREPQHF. CDR3 nucleotide sequence: TGTGCCAGCAGCTCCGGGACAACTCGACGGGAGCCCCAGCATTTT.

The chain joins TRBV2 to TRBJ2-1, with 15 bases identical to TRBD2. This CDR3 has 16 residues. V lost 6 bases and J lost 9; bases outside the gene matches: 9. Looked up from germline, CDR1 is SNHLY and CDR2 is FYNNEI. CDR3 coding DNA: TGTGCCAGCAGCGCGGGACTAGCGGGAGGTGTGGGTGAGCAGTTCTTC. Its translation: CASSAGLAGGVGEQFF.

This clone was seen only once. The V gene is TRBV2, the J gene TRBJ2-3; 7 positions match TRBD1. Per germline, CDR1 SNHLY and CDR2 FYNNEI. The CDR3 covers 14 residues. The V gene end was trimmed by 8 bases and the J gene end by 3 bases; junction bases not matched to a gene: 8. The CDR3 nucleotides read TGTGCCAGCTCAGGGGACAGACCAACAGATACGCAGTATTTT. This encodes CASSGDRPTDTQYF.

This chain uses TRBV12-2 with TRBJ2-7; the D call in the table, TRBD2, was not verified against the DNA. TRBV12-2 is a pseudogene. This CDR3 has 15 amino acids. The CDR3 spells CASRLGRGGSYEQYF. DNA for the CDR3: TGTGCAAGTCGCTTAGGTAGGGGGGGTTCCTACGAGCAGTACTTC.

The V and J genes are TRBV27 and TRBJ2-5; D may be TRBD1 or TRBD2 (5 bases each). The CDR3 totals 15 residues. Between the trimmed V and J ends, which lost 3 bases and 3 bases, there was a span of 14 bases. The germline CDR1 and CDR2 sequences are MNHEY and SMNVEV (reference sequence). CDR3 residues: CASSFTWGPKETQYF. The CDR3 DNA sequence: TGTGCCAGCAGTTTTACCTGGGGACCAAAAGAGACCCAGTACTTC.

This clone appeared a single time. The rearrangement links TRBV7-9 to TRBJ2-3; D is unresolved. CDR3 size: 11 residues. Germline assignment: CDR1 SEHNR and CDR2 FQNEAQ (reference sequence). Deletions cut 5 bases from V and 4 bases from J, with 4 bases between. The DNA of the CDR3 is TGTGCCAGCAGCACCCCAGATACGCAGTATTTT. It yields the protein CASSTPDTQYF.